A selection of T cell receptor beta chains follows, all from one sample in a study of CD8+CD57+ T cells in acquired aplastic anemia. TCRdb reprocessed the reads with MiXCR, giving one entry per CDR3 protein. The table includes 200,000 to 300,000 distinct CDR3 sequences, approximately 79% detected once. The sequenced material came from sorted CD4+, CD8+, or CD8+CD57+ T cells (not recorded which) from PBMCs. The receptors originated from a human donor with aplastic anemia. Both conserved end residues are trimmed from each CDR3.

v_call: TRBV6-4; j_call: TRBJ2-1; cdr3_aa: ASSTGTSNEQF
v_call: TRBV7-3; j_call: TRBJ2-3; cdr3_aa: ASSARRGVTHE
v_call: TRBV6-6; j_call: TRBJ2-5; cdr3_aa: ASTRGLSGYQETQY
v_call: TRBV2; j_call: TRBJ1-5; cdr3_aa: ASGDGGAHTQPLG
v_call: TRBV7-2; j_call: TRBJ2-3; cdr3_aa: ASSLAEKSYEQY
v_call: TRBV7-2; j_call: -; cdr3_aa: ASSATSASPLH
v_call: TRBV19; j_call: TRBJ2-1; cdr3_aa: ASSIQRSGYSDEQF
v_call: TRBV20-1; j_call: TRBJ2-1; cdr3_aa: SATPGQDYNEQF
v_call: TRBV7-9; j_call: TRBJ2-3; cdr3_aa: ASSTGATTPQF
v_call: TRBV11-1; j_call: TRBJ2-5; cdr3_aa: ASSIDSRQETQY
v_call: TRBV15; j_call: TRBJ2-7; cdr3_aa: ATSRSARAGLAVGFYEQY
v_call: TRBV7-9; j_call: TRBJ2-5; cdr3_aa: ASSPPGLVTGTQY
v_call: TRBV11-1; j_call: TRBJ1-2; cdr3_aa: ATSRDGAEGYT
v_call: TRBV7-9; j_call: TRBJ2-6; cdr3_aa: ASSLPGSCGSDVPT
v_call: TRBV27; j_call: TRBJ1-1; cdr3_aa: ASSLGPRTEAF
v_call: TRBV7-9; j_call: TRBJ2-5; cdr3_aa: AGSLAGGYGAKV
v_call: TRBV7-9; j_call: TRBJ2-6; cdr3_aa: ASSLGARAGANVLT
v_call: TRBV9; j_call: TRBJ1-4; cdr3_aa: AISESSEKQNYEKLF
v_call: TRBV10-3; j_call: TRBJ2-1; cdr3_aa: AIRADQPIQHEQF
v_call: TRBV5-1; j_call: TRBJ2-7; cdr3_aa: ASSFTSAMSYEQY
v_call: TRBV7-2; j_call: TRBJ2-7; cdr3_aa: ASSQVGLGTRDYEQY
v_call: TRBV19; j_call: TRBJ2-5; cdr3_aa: ASRAGGETQY
v_call: TRBV5-6; j_call: TRBJ2-7; cdr3_aa: ASSLERDYEQY
v_call: TRBV9; j_call: TRBJ1-2; cdr3_aa: ASSQDLNAYNT
v_call: TRBV7-9; j_call: TRBJ1-6; cdr3_aa: ASSKAGSYGPNV
v_call: TRBV15; j_call: TRBJ2-4; cdr3_aa: ATSRGRTGGVDIQY
v_call: TRBV9; j_call: TRBJ1-1; cdr3_aa: ASSLGLTGNPEPF
v_call: TRBV7-6; j_call: TRBJ2-1; cdr3_aa: ASSLGDSKETEYQF
v_call: TRBV20-1; j_call: -; cdr3_aa: SAGSTSGNWREQF
v_call: TRBV7-8; j_call: TRBJ2-3; cdr3_aa: ASSLVGGTDTPQY
v_call: TRBV5-4; j_call: TRBJ2-3; cdr3_aa: ASSFTSGSTDTQY
v_call: TRBV29-1; j_call: -; cdr3_aa: SVGAQGYEQY
v_call: TRBV19; j_call: TRBJ2-1; cdr3_aa: ASSKPRQLWDEQF
v_call: TRBV7-2; j_call: TRBJ2-5; cdr3_aa: ATRSGSTDTHHY
v_call: TRBV2; j_call: TRBJ2-3; cdr3_aa: AVLEGGYTDTQY
v_call: TRBV9; j_call: TRBJ1-2; cdr3_aa: ASSAGSDTRYGYT
v_call: TRBV20-1; j_call: TRBJ1-4; cdr3_aa: SAREGTRNEKLF
v_call: TRBV29-1; j_call: TRBJ1-2; cdr3_aa: SVEDPLNPGVGYGYT
v_call: TRBV24-1; j_call: TRBJ2-1; cdr3_aa: VRSVYQTSYNEQF
v_call: TRBV7-8; j_call: TRBJ1-5; cdr3_aa: ASSRAGGGEPQH
v_call: TRBV2; j_call: TRBJ2-1; cdr3_aa: ASSQGGANGQDVEF
v_call: TRBV7-9; j_call: TRBJ2-1; cdr3_aa: AIPGGGGDTIY
v_call: TRBV2; j_call: TRBJ2-3; cdr3_aa: TSGDRLEDTQY
v_call: TRBV19; j_call: TRBJ2-7; cdr3_aa: ASSISGLGTYEQY
v_call: TRBV11-1; j_call: TRBJ2-3; cdr3_aa: ASGVGVTDTQY
v_call: TRBV2; j_call: TRBJ1-1; cdr3_aa: ASSEGITEAF
v_call: TRBV9; j_call: TRBJ2-5; cdr3_aa: ASRGAGNIQYFD
v_call: TRBV9; j_call: TRBJ2-1; cdr3_aa: ASSLRRSGGSDEQF
v_call: TRBV20-1; j_call: TRBJ2-5; cdr3_aa: SAGGTRGQETQY
v_call: TRBV7-2; j_call: TRBJ2-1; cdr3_aa: ASSQEGQAGKNEQF
v_call: TRBV6-1; j_call: TRBJ1-1; cdr3_aa: ASSEEGEQGEAF